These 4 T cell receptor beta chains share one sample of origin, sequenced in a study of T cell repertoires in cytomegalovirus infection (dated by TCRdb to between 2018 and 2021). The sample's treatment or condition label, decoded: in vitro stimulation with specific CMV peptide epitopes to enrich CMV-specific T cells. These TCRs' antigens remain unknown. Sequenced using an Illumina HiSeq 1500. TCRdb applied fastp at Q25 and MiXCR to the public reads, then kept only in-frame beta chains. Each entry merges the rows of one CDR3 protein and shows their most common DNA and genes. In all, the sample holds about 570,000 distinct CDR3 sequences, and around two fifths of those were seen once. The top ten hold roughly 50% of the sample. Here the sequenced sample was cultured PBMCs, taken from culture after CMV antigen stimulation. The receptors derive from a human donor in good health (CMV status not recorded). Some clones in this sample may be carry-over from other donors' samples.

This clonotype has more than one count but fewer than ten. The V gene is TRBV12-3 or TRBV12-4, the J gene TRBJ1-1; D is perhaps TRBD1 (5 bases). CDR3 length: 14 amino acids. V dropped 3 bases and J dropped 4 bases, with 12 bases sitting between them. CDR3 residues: CASSFRGSVTEAFF. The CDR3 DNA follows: TGTGCCAGCAGTTTTAGGGGTTCGGTCACTGAAGCTTTCTTT.

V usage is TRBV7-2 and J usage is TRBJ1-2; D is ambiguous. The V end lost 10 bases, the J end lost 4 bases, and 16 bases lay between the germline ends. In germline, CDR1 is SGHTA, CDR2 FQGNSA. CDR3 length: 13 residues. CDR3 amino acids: CATQDGNLYGYTF. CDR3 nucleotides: TGTGCCACTCAGGACGGAAACCTCTATGGCTACACCTTC.

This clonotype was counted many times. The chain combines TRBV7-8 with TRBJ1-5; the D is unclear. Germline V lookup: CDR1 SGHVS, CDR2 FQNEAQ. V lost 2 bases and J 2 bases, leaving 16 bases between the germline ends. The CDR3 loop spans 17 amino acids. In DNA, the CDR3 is TGTGCCAGCAGCTTAAATGGGGTCTTCGCTGGCAATCAGCCCCAGCATTTT. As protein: CASSLNGVFAGNQPQHF.

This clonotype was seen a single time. CDR3 coding DNA: TGTGCCAGCAGCTTGGGTGGACCGGGAGCCCCTTACGAGCAGTACTTC. Encoded protein: CASSLGGPGAPYEQYF. The chain links TRBV7-6 to TRBJ2-7, with a weak D call TRBD2 (6 bases). The CDR3 loop spans 16 amino acids. The V and J ends lost 3 bases and 4 bases respectively, with 19 bases between them. The germline V gene encodes CDR1 SGHVS and CDR2 FNYEAQ.